This TCR beta chain was sequenced for a study of technical replicates of blood from several donors. V lost 4 bases and J lost 4; bases outside the gene matches: 13. This CDR3 region has 17 residues. Germline loops: CDR1 MDHEN, CDR2 SYDVKM. This clone has only one observation. Profiling relied on immunoSEQ multiplex PCR, and the TCRdb table lists in-frame clones only, not all of them. Found here are tens of thousands of clones, around 94% of them singletons; the top ten hold more than 0.2%. The clonotype comes from a human donor in good health. The chain employs TRBV28 and TRBJ1-2; 9 bases are shared with TRBD1. Sequences were obtained from T cells isolated from PBMCs. CDR3 residues: CASSWGTGFALIYGYTF. The CDR3 DNA is TGTGCCAGCAGTTGGGGGACAGGGTTCGCCCTAATCTATGGCTACACCTTC.